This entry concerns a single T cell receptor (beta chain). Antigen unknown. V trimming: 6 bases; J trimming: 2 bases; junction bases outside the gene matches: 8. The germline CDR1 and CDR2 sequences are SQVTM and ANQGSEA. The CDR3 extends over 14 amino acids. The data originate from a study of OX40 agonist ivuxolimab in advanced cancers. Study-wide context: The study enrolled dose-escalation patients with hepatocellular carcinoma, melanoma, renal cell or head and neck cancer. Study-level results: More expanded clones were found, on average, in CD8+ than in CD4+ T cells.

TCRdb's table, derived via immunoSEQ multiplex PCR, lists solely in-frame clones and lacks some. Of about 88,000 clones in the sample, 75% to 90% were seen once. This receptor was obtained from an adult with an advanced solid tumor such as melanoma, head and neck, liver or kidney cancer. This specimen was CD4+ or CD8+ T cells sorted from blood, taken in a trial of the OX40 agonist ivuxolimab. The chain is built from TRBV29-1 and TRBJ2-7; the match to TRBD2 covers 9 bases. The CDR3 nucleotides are TGCAGCGTGTCACCTAGCGGGGACACCTACGAGCAGTACTTC. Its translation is CSVSPSGDTYEQYF.